These T cell receptor beta chains were read from a single sample in a study of blood T cells in healthy people across ages. Via MiXCR, TCRdb re-called the 5' RACE reads, giving one row per CDR3 protein. The table records about 1.1 million distinct CDR3 sequences, 35% to 40% of them present only once. The material sequenced was blood. These receptors were collected from a man younger than 35 in good health. CDR3s include the opening cysteine and the closing phenylalanine or tryptophan. D genes are given only for firm matches. Only some rows state a clone size, as once, few, many or a class for expanded clones.

clone_size: NA
j_call: TRBJ1-1
v_call: TRBV12-3/TRBV12-4
d_call: NA
cdr3_nt: TGTGCCAGCAGTTTCGTGGCCACTGAAGCTTTCTTT
cdr3_aa: CASSFVATEAFF

clone_size: NA
j_call: TRBJ2-4
v_call: TRBV7-2
d_call: NA
cdr3_nt: TGTGCCAGCAGCTTACGAACAGGGAGGGCAAACATTCAGTACTTC
cdr3_aa: CASSLRTGRANIQYF

clone_size: few
j_call: TRBJ2-7
v_call: TRBV7-4
d_call: TRBD2
cdr3_nt: TGTGCCAGCAGCTTGTCTAGCGGGGGGATGAGCTCCTACGAGCAGTACTTC
cdr3_aa: CASSLSSGGMSSYEQYF

clone_size: NA
j_call: TRBJ1-4
v_call: TRBV12-3/TRBV12-4
d_call: NA
cdr3_nt: TGTGCCAGCAGTTTAAAAACACCGGGGGGGACTAATGAAAAACTGTTTTTT
cdr3_aa: CASSLKTPGGTNEKLFF

clone_size: NA
j_call: TRBJ1-4
v_call: TRBV25-1
d_call: TRBD1
cdr3_nt: TGTGCCAACAGTGTAGGGACAGGGCTTTTGGAAAAACTGTTTTTT
cdr3_aa: CANSVGTGLLEKLFF

clone_size: NA
j_call: TRBJ2-3
v_call: TRBV6-5
d_call: TRBD1
cdr3_nt: TGTGCCAGCAGTTGGGGACAGGGGAACGCAGATACGCAGTATTTT
cdr3_aa: CASSWGQGNADTQYF

clone_size: NA
j_call: TRBJ2-3
v_call: TRBV9
d_call: TRBD1
cdr3_nt: TGTGCCAGCAGCGAGGGCGGACAGGCCACAGATACGCAGTATTTT
cdr3_aa: CASSEGGQATDTQYF

clone_size: NA
j_call: TRBJ2-3
v_call: TRBV7-2
d_call: TRBD2
cdr3_nt: TGTGCCAGCAGCCTTAACGGGAGGGCCGGGACCGATACGCAGTATTTT
cdr3_aa: CASSLNGRAGTDTQYF

clone_size: once
j_call: TRBJ2-1
v_call: TRBV7-2
d_call: TRBD2
cdr3_nt: TGTGCCAGCAGTCCTTTCTGGGGACTAGCGAACAATGAGCAGTTCTTC
cdr3_aa: CASSPFWGLANNEQFF

clone_size: NA
j_call: TRBJ2-7
v_call: TRBV5-1
d_call: TRBD2
cdr3_nt: TGCGCCAGCAGCGACACTAGCGGGGAAGCCCTTCGACGGTACTTC
cdr3_aa: CASSDTSGEALRRYF

clone_size: NA
j_call: TRBJ1-1
v_call: TRBV20-1
d_call: NA
cdr3_nt: TGCAATGCTAGAGACGGAATGAACACTGAAGCTTTCTTT
cdr3_aa: CNARDGMNTEAFF

clone_size: NA
j_call: TRBJ1-5
v_call: TRBV5-1
d_call: NA
cdr3_nt: TGCGCCAGCAGCGAAGGGACTAAGGGTCAGCCCCAGCATTTT
cdr3_aa: CASSEGTKGQPQHF

clone_size: many
j_call: TRBJ2-4
v_call: TRBV4-3
d_call: NA
cdr3_nt: TGCGCCAGCAGCCCGGGACACCTAGCCAAAAACATTCAGTACTTC
cdr3_aa: CASSPGHLAKNIQYF

clone_size: few
j_call: TRBJ2-3
v_call: TRBV7-9
d_call: TRBD1
cdr3_nt: TGTGCCAGCATAGAGGACAGGGGGCCGAAAGATACGCAGTATTTT
cdr3_aa: CASIEDRGPKDTQYF

clone_size: NA
j_call: TRBJ2-6
v_call: TRBV4-3
d_call: NA
cdr3_nt: TGCGCCAGCAGCCCAGATCCTAGGGGTTCTGGGGCCAACGTCCTGACTTTC
cdr3_aa: CASSPDPRGSGANVLTF

clone_size: NA
j_call: TRBJ1-5
v_call: TRBV4-3
d_call: NA
cdr3_nt: TGCGCCAGCAGCCAAGATAGGAGGGGGGCCAATCAGCCCCAGCATTTT
cdr3_aa: CASSQDRRGANQPQHF